The present T cell receptor (beta chain) was sequenced within a study of human T cells and chemical hapten exposure. The library attached unique molecular identifiers to individual cDNA molecules. TCRdb re-analysed the RACE reads in MiXCR, keeping a single row per CDR3 protein. This table holds 80,000 to 100,000 distinct CDR3 sequences, around a quarter found once. With respect to this clonotype: Its target is not known.

Study-level results: It should be noted that donors had alopecia, so their immune response may differ from healthy people's. After DPC sensitization, TCRs above 1 in 1000 frequency showed no change. Expanded TCRs clustered into significantly more large CDR3 similarity groups than controls, the analysis revealed.

The time point denotes: patch test 3, about 24 weeks after DPC sensitization. Treatment reported: therapeutic diphenylcyclopropenone sensitization with weekly scalp DPC. The material was whole blood, obtained in connection with sensitization to the hapten diphenylcyclopropenone (DPC). The TCR originated in a middle-aged man with alopecia areata. Some clones in this sample may be carry-over from other donors' samples.

CDR3 DNA: TGTGCCAGCAGGGGAGTAGGTAATGAGCAGTTCTTC. Protein product: CASRGVGNEQFF. The chain joins TRBV9 to TRBJ2-1; D may be TRBD2 (5 bases). CDR1 SGDLS and CDR2 YYNGEE come from the germline V gene. There are 12 residues in the CDR3. Trimming took 5 bases from V and 7 from J, leaving 10 bases between them. Full variable domain (missing parts from reference TRBV9 and TRBJ2-1): DSGVTQTPKHLITATGQRVTLRCSPRSGDLSVYWYQQSLDQGLQFLIQYYNGEERAKGNILERFSAQQFPDLHSELNLSSLELGDSALYFCASRGVGNEQFFGPGTRLTVL.